Presented here are 26 T cell receptor beta chains from one specimen sequenced in a study of T cells in localized non-small cell lung cancer. Repertoires were generated with immunoSEQ multiplex PCR, while TCRdb's copy carries only in-frame clones and drops some. The profile shows about 59,000 clones, approximately 93% of them singletons. Sequences were derived from peripheral blood, sampled before any cancer treatment. The origin of the receptors is a man aged 35 to 69 with stage I lung adenocarcinoma.

This chain joins TRBV7-8 and TRBJ1-2; D uncertain. The germline gives CDR1 SGHVS, CDR2 FQNEAQ. V was clipped by 5 bases and J by 1 base, with 11 bases between them. CDR3 length: 14 residues. CDR3 nucleotide sequence: TGTGCCAGCAGCCAGGATGCGATTAACTATGGCTACACCTTC. Residues: CASSQDAINYGYTF.

The chain uses TRBV19 and TRBJ2-5, with 7 bases matching TRBD2. Germline lookup yields CDR1 LNHDA and CDR2 SQIVND (reference sequence). The V and J ends lost 6 bases and 7 bases, in that order; junction bases with no gene match: 8. The CDR3 spans 13 residues. The CDR3 loop reads CASSRGLAGTQYF. The CDR3 region has the DNA TGTGCCAGTAGCCGAGGGTTAGCGGGGACCCAGTACTTC.

The chain employs TRBV6-1 and TRBJ1-2, with D unclear. The germline V gene encodes CDR1 MNHNS and CDR2 SASEGT. The CDR3 is 14 amino acids. V was cut by 7 bases and J by 6 bases, with 18 bases left in between. CDR3 in DNA: TGTGCCAGCATCGGGGAGCAATGGTTTAATGGCTACACCTTC. Protein: CASIGEQWFNGYTF.

V is TRBV7-6 and J is TRBJ2-7; possible D gene TRBD1, 5 bases. The CDR3 has 16 residues. In germline, CDR1 is SGHVS, CDR2 FNYEAQ. Trimming cost V 1 base and J 2 bases, with 15 bases left between them. The chain's CDR3 is CASSLGGAGPTYEQYF. CDR3 nucleotides: TGTGCCAGCAGCTTAGGTGGGGCAGGCCCGACCTACGAGCAGTACTTC.

V and J are TRBV28 and TRBJ2-1, with 9 bases matching TRBD2. Germline CDR1 MDHEN, CDR2 SYDVKM. The V and J ends lost 3 bases and 5 bases, in that order; junction bases with no gene match: 5. This CDR3 comprises 15 residues. The CDR3 sequence: CASSFLAGSNNEQFF. As DNA, the CDR3 is TGTGCCAGCAGTTTCCTAGCGGGAAGCAACAATGAGCAGTTCTTC.

The chain couples TRBV6-6 to TRBJ1-4, with TRBD1 matching over 11 bases. The germline gives CDR1 MNHNY, CDR2 SVGAGI (reference sequence). This CDR3 has 16 amino acids. Trimming removed 7 bases from V and 7 bases from J; junction bases left unmatched: 11. The CDR3 is CASISRGTGGSEKLFF. In DNA, the CDR3 is TGTGCCAGCATATCCAGGGGGACAGGGGGGAGTGAAAAACTGTTTTTT.

This clone was found a few times. The genes are TRBV6-5 and TRBJ2-1, with TRBD2 matching 10 bases. The CDR3 loop spans 13 amino acids. Germline values: CDR1 MNHEY, CDR2 SVGAGI. V gave up 8 bases and J gave up 9 bases; unmatched junction bases: 7. Written as DNA, the CDR3 is TGTGCCAGCGCCGCTAGCGGGAGTTCTGAGCAGTTCTTC. Protein: CASAASGSSEQFF.

The chain uses TRBV7-2 and TRBJ2-3; TRBD1 agrees at 9 bases. Unmatched junction bases numbered 9, after V lost 6 bases and J lost 2 bases. The germline V gene has CDR1 SGHTA and CDR2 FQGNSA. The CDR3 runs 16 residues. The CDR3 nucleotides are TGTGCCAGCAGACTCCTACAGGGGGCATACACAGATACGCAGTATTTT. Residues: CASRLLQGAYTDTQYF.

The gene calls are TRBV9 and TRBJ2-2; D gene uncertain. Looked up from germline, CDR1 is SGDLS and CDR2 is YYNGEE. Trimming cost V 0 bases and J 7 bases, with 4 bases left between them. The CDR3 spans 12 residues. The CDR3 DNA sequence: TGTGCCAGCAGCGTAGAGGGCGGGGAGCTGTTTTTT. Encoded protein: CASSVEGGELFF. The full variable domain, with the rest looked up from reference TRBV9 and TRBJ2-2, is DSGVTQTPKHLITATGQRVTLRCSPRSGDLSVYWYQQSLDQGLQFLIQYYNGEERAKGNILERFSAQQFPDLHSELNLSSLELGDSALYFCASSVEGGELFFGEGSRLTVL.

This clone has more than one count but fewer than ten. V usage is TRBV5-1 and J usage is TRBJ2-3, with 16 bases identical to TRBD2. The germline gives CDR1 SGHRS, CDR2 YFSETQ. The CDR3 loop spans 17 amino acids. Trimming took 4 bases from V and 6 from J; bases not matched to a gene: 8. The CDR3 reads CASSPGLAGGPQDTQYF. The CDR3 coding sequence is TGCGCCAGCAGCCCGGGACTAGCGGGAGGGCCTCAGGATACGCAGTATTTT.

The chain recombines TRBV9 with TRBJ2-2, with D perhaps matching TRBD2 (5 bases). CDR1 is SGDLS and CDR2 is YYNGEE in the germline V gene. This CDR3 comprises 15 residues. With 2 bases removed from V and 0 bases from J, the gap between germline ends came to 8 bases. The CDR3 protein is CASSVSGTNTGELFF. The DNA of the CDR3 is TGTGCCAGCAGCGTGAGCGGTACGAACACCGGGGAGCTGTTTTTT.

The chain uses TRBV7-2 and TRBJ1-1; D possibly corresponds to TRBD1 (6 bases). The CDR3 has 16 residues. V dropped 1 base and J dropped 3 bases, with 15 bases sitting between them. Germline CDR1 is SGHTA and CDR2 is FQGNSA. The chain's CDR3 is CASSLVGRGADTEAFF. The CDR3 region has the DNA TGTGCCAGCAGCTTAGTGGGCAGGGGCGCGGACACTGAAGCTTTCTTT. Filled out from reference TRBV7-2 and TRBJ1-1, the complete variable domain reads GAGVSQSPSNKVTEKGKDVELRCDPISGHTALYWYRQSLGQGLEFLIYFQGNSAPDKSGLPSDRFSAERTGGSVSTLTIQRTQQEDSAVYLCASSLVGRGADTEAFFGQGTRLTVV.

The chain uses TRBV14 and TRBJ2-3; maybe TRBD2 (5 bases). The CDR3 is 14 amino acids. With 1 base removed from V and 6 bases from J, the gap between germline ends came to 11 bases. Germline lookup yields CDR1 SGHDN and CDR2 FVKESK. CDR3 nucleotide sequence: TGTGCCAGCAGCCAAGCGGGGTCATGGGATACGCAGTATTTT. Translated, it gives CASSQAGSWDTQYF.

V is TRBV7-8 and J is TRBJ2-7; 11 nucleotides line up with TRBD2. The length of the CDR3 is 18 residues. The germline V gene has CDR1 SGHVS and CDR2 FQNEAQ. V gave up 2 bases and J gave up 5 bases; unmatched junction bases: 14. The CDR3 reads CASSLWPPSSGRPDEQYF. The CDR3 region has the DNA TGTGCCAGCAGCTTATGGCCCCCTTCTAGCGGGAGGCCCGACGAGCAGTACTTC.

The rearrangement uses TRBV5-6 and TRBJ2-7; 8 bases are a match to TRBD1. The J segment lost 1 base and the V segment lost 7 bases, leaving 4 bases of the junction unmatched. This CDR3 is 13 amino acids long. CDR1 and CDR2 (germline): SGHDT, YYEEEE. The DNA for the CDR3 is TGTGCCAGCCATGGACAGGGATCCTACGAGCAGTACTTC. Translating gives CASHGQGSYEQYF.

The chain links TRBV5-1 to TRBJ2-7, with 12 bases fitting TRBD2. CDR1 and CDR2 from the germline V gene are SGHRS and YFSETQ. The CDR3 has 16 amino acids. With 4 bases clipped from V and 6 bases from J, the junction kept 11 bases outside the gene matches. The CDR3 sequence: CASSHDLAGGPTEQYF. Here the CDR3 DNA reads TGCGCCAGCAGCCACGACCTAGCGGGAGGGCCCACCGAGCAGTACTTC.

V gene TRBV6-1 combines with J gene TRBJ1-2; D unresolved. V dropped 2 bases and J dropped 6 bases, with 7 bases sitting between them. The CDR3 has 12 amino acids. Germline V gene sequence: CDR1 MNHNS, CDR2 SASEGT. The CDR3 is CASSETGDGYTF. CDR3 nucleotides: TGTGCCAGCAGTGAAACCGGGGATGGCTACACCTTC.

The CDR3 reads CASSSFRGTNTGELFF. In nucleotides, the CDR3 is TGTGCCAGCAGTTCATTCAGGGGGACTAACACCGGGGAGCTGTTTTTT. The chain joins TRBV28 to TRBJ2-2, with D perhaps TRBD1 (7 bases). This CDR3 has 16 residues. Germline CDR1 MDHEN, CDR2 SYDVKM. V was shortened by 4 bases and J by 2 bases, with 14 bases between the two germline ends. The full variable domain, in which reference TRBV28 and TRBJ2-2 provide the parts outside the CDR3, is DVKVTQSSRYLVKRTGEKVFLECVQDMDHENMFWYRQDPGLGLRLIYFSYDVKMKEKGDIPEGYSVSREKKERFSLILESASTNQTSMYLCASSSFRGTNTGELFFGEGSRLTVL.

The chain carries TRBV10-2 and TRBJ2-6; the match to TRBD2 covers 9 bases. Trimming at V came to 4 bases and at J to 0 bases, leaving 4 bases not matched to a gene. Germline V gene lookup returns CDR1 WSHSY and CDR2 SAAADI. The CDR3 consists of 17 residues. CDR3 nucleotides: TGCGCCAGCAGTGCGAGCGGGAGGATCTCTGGGGCCAACGTCCTGACTTTC. It translates to CASSASGRISGANVLTF.

V usage is TRBV7-9 and J usage is TRBJ2-2; 12 bases align to TRBD2. The CDR3 has 19 residues. V lost 2 bases and J lost 0; bases outside the gene matches: 7. Germline lookup yields CDR1 SEHNR and CDR2 FQNEAQ (reference sequence). DNA for the CDR3: TGTGCCAGCAGCTTAACCCCGGGACTAGCGGGTTCGAACACCGGGGAGCTGTTTTTT. It translates to CASSLTPGLAGSNTGELFF.

The genes are TRBV2 and TRBJ1-1, with 8 bases that match TRBD1. CDR1 is SNHLY, CDR2 FYNNEI, per germline. The length of the CDR3 is 13 residues. J was trimmed by 6 bases and V by 9 bases; bases with no gene match: 9. The CDR3 coding sequence is TGTGCCAGTTCAACAGGGGGGAGAGCTGAAGCTTTCTTT. This sequence encodes CASSTGGRAEAFF.

The V call is TRBV9, the J call TRBJ2-2; the match to TRBD2 covers 7 bases. Germline-derived CDR1 and CDR2 are SGDLS and YYNGEE. After removal of 3 bases from V and 4 bases from J, the junction contained 12 bases not matched to a gene. CDR3 size: 17 residues. In nucleotides, the CDR3 is TGTGCCAGCAGCGGCGTAGCGGGCACACTCGGCACCGGGGAGCTGTTTTTT. This codes for CASSGVAGTLGTGELFF.

This clone was found once. This rearrangement joins TRBV2 to TRBJ2-7; possible D gene TRBD1, 6 bases. This CDR3 region has 11 residues. Per the germline V gene, CDR1 is SNHLY and CDR2 is FYNNEI. V was pared by 8 bases and J by 3 bases, with 8 bases between. The CDR3 is CASGGYYEQYF. The CDR3 bases are TGTGCCAGCGGGGGCTACTACGAGCAGTACTTC.

The chain has TRBV11-2 and TRBJ1-2; no reliable D call. V was shortened by 2 bases and J by 8 bases, with 12 bases between the two germline ends. The CDR3 covers 13 residues. Germline-derived CDR1 and CDR2 are SGHAT and FQNNGV. CDR3 residues: CASSLLQTEGYTF. CDR3 nucleotides: TGTGCCAGCAGCTTACTACAAACCGAGGGCTACACCTTC.

This chain joins TRBV20-1 and TRBJ2-1, with D perhaps TRBD1 or TRBD2 (5 bases each). The germline CDR1 and CDR2 sequences are DFQATT and SNEGSKA (reference sequence). This CDR3 has 8 residues. The V end was cut by 5 bases, the J end by 12 bases, with 5 bases between. In DNA form, the CDR3 reads TGCAGTGCTGGGGGGCAGTTCTTC. This sequence encodes CSAGGQFF.

This clone has just one count. V usage is TRBV6-1 and J usage is TRBJ2-1, with 7 nucleotides matching TRBD1. With 7 bases clipped from V and 7 bases from J, the junction kept 10 bases outside the gene matches. Per germline, CDR1 MNHNS and CDR2 SASEGT. This CDR3 region has 14 residues. CDR3 region: CASTLFEQGNEQFF. CDR3 DNA sequence: TGTGCCAGCACTCTCTTCGAACAGGGGAATGAGCAGTTCTTC.